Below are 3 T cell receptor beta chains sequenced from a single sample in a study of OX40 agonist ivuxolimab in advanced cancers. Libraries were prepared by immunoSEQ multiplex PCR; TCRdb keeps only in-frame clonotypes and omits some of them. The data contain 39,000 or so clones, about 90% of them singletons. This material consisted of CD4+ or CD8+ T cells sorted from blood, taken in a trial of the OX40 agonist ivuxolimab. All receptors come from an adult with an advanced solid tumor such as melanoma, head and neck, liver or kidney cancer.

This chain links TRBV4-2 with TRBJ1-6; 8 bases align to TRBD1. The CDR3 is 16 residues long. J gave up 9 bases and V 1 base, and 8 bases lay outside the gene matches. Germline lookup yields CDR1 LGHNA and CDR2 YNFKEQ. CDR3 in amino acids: CASSQGGQGSGSPLHF. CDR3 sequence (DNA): TGTGCCAGCAGCCAAGGAGGACAGGGAAGTGGTTCACCCCTCCACTTT.

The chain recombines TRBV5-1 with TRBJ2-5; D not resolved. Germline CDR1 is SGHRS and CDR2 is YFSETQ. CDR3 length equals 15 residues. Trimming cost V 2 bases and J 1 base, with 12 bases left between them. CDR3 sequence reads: CASSFTVEPQETQYF. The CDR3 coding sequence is TGCGCCAGCAGCTTTACGGTAGAGCCCCAAGAGACCCAGTACTTC.

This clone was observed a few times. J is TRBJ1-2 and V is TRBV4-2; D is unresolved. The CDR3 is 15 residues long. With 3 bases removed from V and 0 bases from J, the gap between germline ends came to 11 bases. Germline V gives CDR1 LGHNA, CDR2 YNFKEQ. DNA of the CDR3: TGTGCCAGCAGCCATGTGGATGACTCTAACTATGGCTACACCTTC. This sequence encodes CASSHVDDSNYGYTF.